This T cell receptor (beta chain) was documented in a study of T cell repertoires in cytomegalovirus infection. In the study overall: Both CMV infection and a matching HLA type were indicated by public TCR beta signatures.

The CDR3 runs 16 residues. Trimming took off 7 bases at V and 3 bases at J, with 18 bases between the two ends. Germline V gives CDR1 KGHDR, CDR2 SFDVKD. Study results and limitations: Dominating the ex vivo response were HLA-C-restricted CMV-specific TCR beta clonotypes. Of the TCR beta families, the public ones yielded a cumulative frequency that identified carriers of CMV plus the relevant HLA.

About this clonotype itself: Antigen: not known.

TCRdb fed the reads into MiXCR, producing one record per CDR3 protein. The sample has about a million distinct CDR3 sequences, 25% to 40% seen once. Sequenced here: cultured CD8+ T cells from PBMCs, sampled from culture after CMV antigen stimulation. V and J are TRBV24-1 and TRBJ2-1; D tentatively reads TRBD1 or TRBD2 (6 bases each). The TCR originated in a human donor in good health (CMV status not recorded). Some clones in this sample may be carry-over from other donors' samples. CDR3 in DNA: TGTGCCACCAGGGGTCCCGGGGGCCTACTCTACAATGAGCAGTTCTTC. It specifies CATRGPGGLLYNEQFF.